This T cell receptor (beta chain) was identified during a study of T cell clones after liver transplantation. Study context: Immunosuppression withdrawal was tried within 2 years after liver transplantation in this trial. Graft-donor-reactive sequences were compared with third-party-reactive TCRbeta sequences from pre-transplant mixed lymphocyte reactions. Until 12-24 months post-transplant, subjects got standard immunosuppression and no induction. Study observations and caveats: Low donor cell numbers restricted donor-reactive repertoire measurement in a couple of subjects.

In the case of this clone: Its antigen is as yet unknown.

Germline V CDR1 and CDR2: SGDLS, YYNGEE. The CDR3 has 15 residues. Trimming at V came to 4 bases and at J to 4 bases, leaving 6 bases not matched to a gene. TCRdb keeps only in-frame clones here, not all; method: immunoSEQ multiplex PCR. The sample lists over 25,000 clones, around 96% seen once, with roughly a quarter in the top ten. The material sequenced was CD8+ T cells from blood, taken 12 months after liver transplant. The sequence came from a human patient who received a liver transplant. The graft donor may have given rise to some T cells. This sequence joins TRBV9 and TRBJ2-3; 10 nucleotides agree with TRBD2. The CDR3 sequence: CASSPSGRSADTQYF. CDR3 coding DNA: TGTGCCAGCAGCCCTAGCGGGAGATCGGCAGATACGCAGTATTTT.